This record covers a single TCR beta chain. No antigen is known for it. The CDR3 length is 17 residues. Germline-derived CDR1 and CDR2 are SEHNR and FQNEAQ (reference sequence). J lost 6 bases, V lost 1 base, and 13 bases had no gene match. This entry is derived from a study of cytomegalovirus exposure and HLA in healthy donors. General observations from the study: Later analysis identified about 18,000 TCR beta sequences associated with HLA alleles, using a false discovery rate threshold of 0.05.

A multiplex PCR was run with 60 Vbeta primers and 13 Jbeta primers. Profiling relied on immunoSEQ multiplex PCR, and the TCRdb table lists in-frame clones only, not all of them. The sample includes nearly 110,000 clones, 70% to 80% of them seen just once. Sequencing was performed on PBMCs. The chain couples TRBV7-9 to TRBJ2-7, with TRBD1 matching over 9 bases. The sequence was obtained from a man in his late teens or twenties in good health and CMV-seronegative. CDR3 protein: CASSLEGLWDRVAEQYF. CDR3 in DNA: TGTGCCAGCAGCTTAGAAGGTCTCTGGGACAGGGTCGCCGAGCAGTACTTC.